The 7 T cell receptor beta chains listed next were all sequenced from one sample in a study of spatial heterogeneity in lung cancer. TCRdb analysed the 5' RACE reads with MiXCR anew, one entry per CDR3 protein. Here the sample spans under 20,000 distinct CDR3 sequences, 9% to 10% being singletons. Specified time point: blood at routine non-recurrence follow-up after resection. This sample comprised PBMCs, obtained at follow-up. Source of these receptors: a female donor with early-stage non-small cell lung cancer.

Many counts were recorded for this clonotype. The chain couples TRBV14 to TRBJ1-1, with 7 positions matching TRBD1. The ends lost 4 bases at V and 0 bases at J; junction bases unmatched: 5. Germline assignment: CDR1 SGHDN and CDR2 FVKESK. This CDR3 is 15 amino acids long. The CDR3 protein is CASSPQGRLNTEAFF. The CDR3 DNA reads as TGTGCCAGCAGCCCACAGGGGAGGTTGAACACTGAAGCTTTCTTT.

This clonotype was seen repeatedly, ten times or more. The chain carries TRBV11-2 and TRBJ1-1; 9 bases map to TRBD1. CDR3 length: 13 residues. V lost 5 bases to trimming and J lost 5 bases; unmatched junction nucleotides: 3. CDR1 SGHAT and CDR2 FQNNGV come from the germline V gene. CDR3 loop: CASSKDRGTEAFF. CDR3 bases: TGTGCCAGCAGCAAAGACAGGGGGACTGAAGCTTTCTTT.

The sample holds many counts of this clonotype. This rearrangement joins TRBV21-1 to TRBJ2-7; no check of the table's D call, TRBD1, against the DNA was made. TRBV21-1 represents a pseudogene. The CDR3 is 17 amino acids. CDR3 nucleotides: TGTGCCAGCAGATCGGCAGGGGCCGCCCTGAGCTCCTACGAGCAGTACTTC. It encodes CASRSAGAALSSYEQYF.

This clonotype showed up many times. CDR3 coding DNA: TGTGCCAGCAGTTTCCGCTCAGTTAGCGGGGGGTCCTCCTACGAGCAGTACTTC. This gives the protein CASSFRSVSGGSSYEQYF. This chain uses TRBV6-2 or TRBV6-3 with TRBJ2-7; 10 bases match TRBD2. The CDR3 loop spans 18 amino acids. The V gene end was trimmed by 4 bases and the J gene end by 0 bases; junction bases not matched to a gene: 12. The germline V gene encodes CDR1 MNHEY and CDR2 SVGEGT.

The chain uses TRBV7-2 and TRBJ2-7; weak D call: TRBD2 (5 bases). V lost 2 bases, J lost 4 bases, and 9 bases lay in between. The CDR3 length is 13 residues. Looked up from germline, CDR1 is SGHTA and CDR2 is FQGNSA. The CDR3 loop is CASSLNRGYEQYF. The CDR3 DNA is TGTGCCAGCAGCTTAAATCGGGGATACGAGCAGTACTTC. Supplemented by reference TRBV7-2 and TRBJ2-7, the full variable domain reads GAGVSQSPSNKVTEKGKDVELRCDPISGHTALYWYRQSLGQGLEFLIYFQGNSAPDKSGLPSDRFSAERTGGSVSTLTIQRTQQEDSAVYLCASSLNRGYEQYFGPGTRLTVT.

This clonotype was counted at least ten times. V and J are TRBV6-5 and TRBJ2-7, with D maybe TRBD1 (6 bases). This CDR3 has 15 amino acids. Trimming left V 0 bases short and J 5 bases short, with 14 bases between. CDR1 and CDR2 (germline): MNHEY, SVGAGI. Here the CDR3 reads CASSYSTGWLDEQYF. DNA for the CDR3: TGTGCCAGCAGTTACTCGACAGGATGGCTGGACGAGCAGTACTTC.

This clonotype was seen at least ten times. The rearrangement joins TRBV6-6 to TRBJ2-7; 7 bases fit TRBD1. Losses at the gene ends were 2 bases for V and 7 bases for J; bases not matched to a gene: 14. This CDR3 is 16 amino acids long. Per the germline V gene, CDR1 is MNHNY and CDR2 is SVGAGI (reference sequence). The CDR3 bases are TGTGCCAGCAGTTACGCATTGGTTGGGATACAGGGGGAGCAGTACTTC. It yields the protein CASSYALVGIQGEQYF.